The present T cell receptor (beta chain) was sequenced within a study of shared clonotypes between healthy human individuals. Study information: The study used three CD4 naive, three CD4 memory, two CD8 naive and one CD8 memory plate per donor.

Some clones are missing from TCRdb's copy, which holds only in-frame ones; the method was immunoSEQ multiplex PCR. The table lists around 600,000 clones, 90% to 95% of them singletons. In the naive CD8 group, cells lacked CD45RO and were positively selected for CCR7, so terminally differentiated effector memory CD45RA+ cells were left out. In germline, CDR1 is DFQATT, CDR2 SNEGSKA (reference sequence). The CDR3 length is 11 residues. The clonotype comes from a woman in her thirties in good health. Sequenced: naive CD8+ T cells sorted from blood. The chain has TRBV20-1 and TRBJ2-5; D remains ambiguous. The DNA end is a closer match to TRBJ2-7, so the J assignment may be wrong. CDR3 in amino acids: CSASWSTEQYF. Here the CDR3 DNA reads TGCAGTGCTAGTTGGTCCACCGAGCAGTACTTC.